The text below deals with one T cell receptor (beta chain). No antigen is known for it. This sample was taken from a study of T cell responses to AZD1222 COVID-19 vaccine. Clones were sequenced by immunoSEQ multiplex PCR, and TCRdb holds only the in-frame ones, with some missing. Counted here are 150,000 or so clones, 92% occurring once; the ten biggest clones make up under 3.5%. The study, taken as a whole, reports: Nearly half of spike-specific TCRs reportedly target variant regions that are unmutated in the B.1.351 and B.1.1.7 variants.

With 5 bases removed from V and 4 bases from J, the gap between germline ends came to 23 bases. From germline, CDR1 is MGHDK and CDR2 SYGVNS. The CDR3 runs to 18 residues. Source: peripheral blood, taken 28 days after the second AZD1222 dose. This clonotype was sampled from an adult who received the AZD1222 COVID-19 vaccine. J is TRBJ2-2 and V is TRBV25-1; D possibly uses TRBD1 or TRBD2 (7 bases each). The CDR3 here is CASSSAMGGGWGTGELFF. CDR3 in DNA: TGTGCCAGCAGTTCCGCGATGGGAGGGGGCTGGGGCACCGGGGAGCTGTTTTTT.